The next 7 T cell receptor beta chains were all read from a single sample in a study of shared T cell receptors in the human thymus. Profiled with immunoSEQ multiplex PCR; TCRdb holds only in-frame clones, not every one. Of approximately 760,000 clones listed, 70% to 90% are singletons. This same sample was also taken into another study, of human thymus T cells.

The source material was thymocytes. Source of these receptors: a girl less than two years old with a congenital heart defect.

The chain is built from TRBV7-2 and TRBJ1-6, with 8 nucleotides matching TRBD1. This CDR3 spans 19 amino acids. V lost 1 base to trimming and J lost 3 bases; unmatched junction nucleotides: 11. The germline V gene has CDR1 SGHTA and CDR2 FQGNSA. The CDR3, as DNA: TGTGCCAGCAGCTTAGGGGGAGGGGGACAGGTATACTATAATTCACCCCTCCACTTT. This encodes CASSLGGGGQVYYNSPLHF.

The chain combines TRBV28 with TRBJ1-5; D gene unclear. Germline-derived CDR1 and CDR2 are MDHEN and SYDVKM. V was trimmed by 6 bases and J by 4 bases, leaving 13 bases between them. The CDR3 length is 14 residues. CDR3 residues: CASSPRSLNQPQHF. The CDR3 DNA reads as TGTGCCAGCAGCCCAAGAAGTCTAAATCAGCCCCAGCATTTT.

V and J are TRBV25-1 and TRBJ2-5; 8 bases are a match to TRBD1. Germline CDR1 is MGHDK and CDR2 is SYGVNS. The CDR3 has 14 amino acids. The ends lost 7 bases at V and 3 bases at J; junction bases unmatched: 7. CDR3 residues: CASTLDREEETQYF. The CDR3 DNA reads as TGTGCCAGCACCCTGGACAGGGAGGAAGAGACCCAGTACTTC. The full variable domain, with the rest looked up from reference TRBV25-1 and TRBJ2-5, is EADIYQTPRYLVIGTGKKITLECSQTMGHDKMYWYQQDPGMELHLIHYSYGVNSTEKGDLSSESTVSRIRTEHFPLTLESARPSHTSQYLCASTLDREEETQYFGPGTRLLVL.

The J gene is TRBJ2-7, the V gene TRBV7-9; the match to TRBD2 covers 11 bases. Trimming cost V 5 bases and J 1 base; bases outside gene matches: 7. The CDR3 has 16 residues. CDR1 SEHNR and CDR2 FQNEAQ come from the germline V gene (reference sequence). CDR3 residues: CASSNKTSGVSYEQYF. The CDR3 DNA reads TGTGCCAGCAGCAACAAGACTAGCGGGGTTTCCTACGAGCAGTACTTC.

The CDR3 sequence: CASSEGSDTDTQYF. The CDR3 coding sequence is TGTGCCAGTAGTGAGGGCTCGGATACAGATACGCAGTATTTT. This rearrangement joins TRBV19 to TRBJ2-3, with a weak D call TRBD2 (5 bases). The CDR3 extends over 14 amino acids. Germline V gene sequence: CDR1 LNHDA, CDR2 SQIVND (reference sequence). Trimming removed 5 bases at V and 3 bases at J, with 12 bases between.

The V gene is TRBV27, the J gene TRBJ2-4, with 9 bases lining up with TRBD2. The CDR3 has 13 residues. V shed 8 bases, J shed 6 bases, and the junction held 5 bases outside the gene matches. CDR1 and CDR2 from the germline V gene are MNHEY and SMNVEV (reference sequence). For the CDR3, the DNA is TGTGCCAGCTACAAGCGGGGGGCAAACATTCAGTACTTC. Translated: CASYKRGANIQYF.

J is TRBJ2-7 and V is TRBV5-1, with a weak D call TRBD1 (6 bases). V lost 4 bases to trimming and J lost 4 bases, with 12 bases between them. Germline V gene data show CDR1 as SGHRS and CDR2 as YFSETQ. The CDR3 extends over 13 amino acids. CDR3 DNA sequence: TGCGCCAGCAGCCAACTACAGGGATACGAGCAGTACTTC. Protein product: CASSQLQGYEQYF. Full variable domain (outside the CDR3, taken from reference TRBV5-1 and TRBJ2-7): KAGVTQTPRYLIKTRGQQVTLSCSPISGHRSVSWYQQTPGQGLQFLFEYFSETQRNKGNFPGRFSGRQFSNSRSEMNVSTLELGDSALYLCASSQLQGYEQYFGPGTRLTVT.